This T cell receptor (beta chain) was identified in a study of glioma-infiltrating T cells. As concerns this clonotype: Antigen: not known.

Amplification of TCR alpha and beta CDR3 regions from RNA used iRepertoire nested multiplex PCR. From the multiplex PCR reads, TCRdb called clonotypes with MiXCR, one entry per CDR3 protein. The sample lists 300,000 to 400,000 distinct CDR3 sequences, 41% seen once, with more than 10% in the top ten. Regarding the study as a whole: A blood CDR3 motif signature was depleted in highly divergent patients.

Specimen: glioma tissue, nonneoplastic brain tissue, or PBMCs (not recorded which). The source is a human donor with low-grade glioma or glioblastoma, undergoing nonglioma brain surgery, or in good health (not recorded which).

CDR3 nucleotide sequence: TGTGCCAGTACCGGACAGGGGGCCAAAAACATTCAGTACTTC. It specifies CASTGQGAKNIQYF. The chain couples TRBV19 to TRBJ2-4, with TRBD1 matching over 9 bases. The CDR3 spans 14 residues. The V segment lost 7 bases and the J segment 1 base; nucleotides outside the gene matches: 2. Looked up from germline, CDR1 is LNHDA and CDR2 is SQIVND (reference sequence).